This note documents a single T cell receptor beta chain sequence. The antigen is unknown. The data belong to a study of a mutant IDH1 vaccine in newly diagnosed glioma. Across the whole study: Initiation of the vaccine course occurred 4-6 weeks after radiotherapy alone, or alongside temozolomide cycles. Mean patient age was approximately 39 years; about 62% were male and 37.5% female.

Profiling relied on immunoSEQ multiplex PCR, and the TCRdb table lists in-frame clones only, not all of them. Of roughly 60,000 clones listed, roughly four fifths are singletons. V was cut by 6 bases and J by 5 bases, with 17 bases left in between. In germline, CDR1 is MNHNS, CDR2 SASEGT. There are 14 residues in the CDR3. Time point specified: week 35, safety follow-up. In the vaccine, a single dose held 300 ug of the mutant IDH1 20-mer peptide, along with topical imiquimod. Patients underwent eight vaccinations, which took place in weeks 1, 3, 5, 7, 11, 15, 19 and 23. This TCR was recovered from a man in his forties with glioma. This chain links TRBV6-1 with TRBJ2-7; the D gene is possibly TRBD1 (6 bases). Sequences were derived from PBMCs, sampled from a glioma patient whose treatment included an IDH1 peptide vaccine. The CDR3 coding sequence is TGTGCCAGCAGCACGCTAACAGGGAGAAACGAGCAGTACTTC. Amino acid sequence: CASSTLTGRNEQYF.